The present T cell receptor (beta chain) was sequenced within a study of blood T cell repertoires in COVID-19. Study at large: COVID-19 samples from acute and convalescent phases originated in the United States, Italy and Spain.

Using immunoSEQ multiplex PCR, the repertoire was profiled, and TCRdb retains in-frame clones only, with some absent. The sample holds about 95,000 clones, roughly 90% seen once. Germline V gene sequence: CDR1 SGHNT, CDR2 YYREEE (reference sequence). The CDR3 loop spans 19 amino acids. The V gene end was trimmed by 4 bases and the J gene end by 4 bases; junction bases not matched to a gene: 18. The TCR originated in a man in his 60s with COVID-19, enrolled during active disease. The sample comprised peripheral blood. The chain employs TRBV5-4 and TRBJ2-3, with TRBD2 identical over 10 bases. The CDR3 bases are TGTGCCAGCAGCACGGACAGGAGAGTAACTAGCGGGAACTCAGATACGCAGTATTTT. Translating gives CASSTDRRVTSGNSDTQYF.